Sequencing of this T cell receptor beta chain was carried out in a study of cytomegalovirus exposure and HLA in healthy donors. The overall study: Early release data held 85 million or so unique TCRs from HLA-typed donors. Study-level points and caveats: The CMV antigen specificity of a few CMV-associated chains was confirmed through in vitro analysis. In a later analysis, TCR association rates varied by HLA locus: DRB1 most, HLA-C fewest.

Unrecorded immune exposure was likely among donors, who were nominally healthy when sampled. The PCR ran on 60 Vbeta and 13 Jbeta primers. Assay: immunoSEQ multiplex PCR; the TCRdb copy retains only in-frame clones and omits some. The sample holds roughly 220,000 clones, more than 60% seen once. Worth noting for this clone: Its antigen is unknown.

The CDR3 sequence is 16 residues long. Germline V gives CDR1 SGHRS, CDR2 YFSETQ. The V segment lost 4 bases and the J segment 2 bases; nucleotides outside the gene matches: 4. V gene TRBV5-1 combines with J gene TRBJ2-6; 9 positions agree with TRBD1. The clonotype comes from a woman aged 25 to 39 in good health and CMV-seronegative. The sequenced material came from PBMCs. CDR3 loop: CASSMGTGPGANVLTF. The CDR3 DNA follows: TGCGCCAGCAGCATGGGGACAGGGCCTGGGGCCAACGTCCTGACTTTC.